This TCR beta chain was identified during a study of T cell responses to AZD1222 COVID-19 vaccine. Regarding the study as a whole: Only a handful of AZD1222 recipients, six or seven in all, had baseline seropositivity.

Sequenced by immunoSEQ multiplex PCR; TCRdb stores in-frame clones only, minus some. The sample yields some 150,000 clones, nearly 90% seen once. Trimming removed 5 bases from V and 6 bases from J, with 13 bases in between. Germline V CDR1 and CDR2: MNHEY, SMNVEV (reference sequence). The CDR3 is 13 residues long. Regarding this clone: The antigen remains unidentified.

J is TRBJ1-2 and V is TRBV27; D is possibly TRBD1 (5 bases). The TCR originated in an adult who received the MenACWY meningococcal vaccine as a control. The source was peripheral blood, collected 28 days after the second dose of the MenACWY control vaccine. DNA of the CDR3: TGTGCCAGCAGTATCGGGACCAGGGATGGCTACACCTTC. It translates to CASSIGTRDGYTF.